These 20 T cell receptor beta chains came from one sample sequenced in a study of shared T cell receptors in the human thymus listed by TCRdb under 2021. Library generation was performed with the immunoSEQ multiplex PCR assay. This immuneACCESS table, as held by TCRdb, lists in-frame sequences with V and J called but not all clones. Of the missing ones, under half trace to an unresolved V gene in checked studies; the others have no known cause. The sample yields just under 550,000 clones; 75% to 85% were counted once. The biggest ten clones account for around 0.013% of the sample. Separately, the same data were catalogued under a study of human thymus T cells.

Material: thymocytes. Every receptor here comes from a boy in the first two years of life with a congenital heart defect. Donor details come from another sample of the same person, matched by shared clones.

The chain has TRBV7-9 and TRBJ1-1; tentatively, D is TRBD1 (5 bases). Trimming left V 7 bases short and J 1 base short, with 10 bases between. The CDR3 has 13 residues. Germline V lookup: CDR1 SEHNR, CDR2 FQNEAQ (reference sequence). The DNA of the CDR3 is TGTGCCAGCATCGATACAGGGAACACTGAAGCTTTCTTT. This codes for CASIDTGNTEAFF.

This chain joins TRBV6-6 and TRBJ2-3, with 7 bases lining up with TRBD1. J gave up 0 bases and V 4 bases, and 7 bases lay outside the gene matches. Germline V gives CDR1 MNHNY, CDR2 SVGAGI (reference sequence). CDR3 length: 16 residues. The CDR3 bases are TGTGCCAGCAGTTCACTGGACAGGAAAAGCACAGATACGCAGTATTTT. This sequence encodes CASSSLDRKSTDTQYF.

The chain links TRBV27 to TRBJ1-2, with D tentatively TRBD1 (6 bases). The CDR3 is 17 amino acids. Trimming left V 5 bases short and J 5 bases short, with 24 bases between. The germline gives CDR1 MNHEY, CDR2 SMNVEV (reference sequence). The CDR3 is CASSDLGGRRGGYGYTF. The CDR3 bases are TGTGCCAGCAGTGACCTGGGGGGGCGGCGAGGAGGGTATGGCTACACCTTC.

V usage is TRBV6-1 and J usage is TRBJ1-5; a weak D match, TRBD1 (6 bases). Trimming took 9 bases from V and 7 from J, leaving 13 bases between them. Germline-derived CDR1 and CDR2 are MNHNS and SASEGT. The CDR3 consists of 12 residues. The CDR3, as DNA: TGTGCCAGTTCACAGGGTTTCCAGCCCCAGCATTTT. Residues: CASSQGFQPQHF.

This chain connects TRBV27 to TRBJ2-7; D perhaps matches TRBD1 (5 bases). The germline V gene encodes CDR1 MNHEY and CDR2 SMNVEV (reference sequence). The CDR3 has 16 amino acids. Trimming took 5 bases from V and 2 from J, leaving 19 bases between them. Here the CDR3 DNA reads TGTGCCAGCAGTCCCCCCGTAGGGGATCTTACCTACGAGCAGTACTTC. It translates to CASSPPVGDLTYEQYF.

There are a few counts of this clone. The CDR3 loop is CASSAYHTSQGTDTQYF. The CDR3 DNA reads as TGCGCCAGCAGCGCCTATCATACTAGCCAGGGCACAGATACGCAGTATTTT. This sequence joins TRBV5-1 and TRBJ2-3, with D perhaps matching TRBD2 (6 bases). Germline loops: CDR1 SGHRS, CDR2 YFSETQ. V shed 4 bases and J shed 1 base, with 19 bases lying between them. This CDR3 has 17 amino acids.

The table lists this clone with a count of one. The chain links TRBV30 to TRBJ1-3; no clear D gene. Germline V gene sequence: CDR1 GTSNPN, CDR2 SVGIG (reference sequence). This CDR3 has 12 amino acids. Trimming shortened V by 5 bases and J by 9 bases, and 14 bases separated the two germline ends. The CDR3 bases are TGTGCCTGGGTAGGACTCACCCGCACCATATATTTT. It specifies CAWVGLTRTIYF.

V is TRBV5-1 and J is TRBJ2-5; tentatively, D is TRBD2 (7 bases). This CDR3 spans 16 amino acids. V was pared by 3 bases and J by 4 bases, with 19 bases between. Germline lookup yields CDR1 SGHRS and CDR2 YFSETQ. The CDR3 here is CASSSYREGRRETQYF. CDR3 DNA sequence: TGCGCCAGCAGCTCGTACAGGGAGGGGCGACGAGAGACCCAGTACTTC.

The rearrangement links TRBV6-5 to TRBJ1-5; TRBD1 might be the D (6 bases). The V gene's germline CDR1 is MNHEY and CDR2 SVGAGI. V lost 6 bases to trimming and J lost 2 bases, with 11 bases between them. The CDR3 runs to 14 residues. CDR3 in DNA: TGTGCCAGCAGCCGGGACATCCGCAATCAGCCCCAGCATTTT. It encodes CASSRDIRNQPQHF.

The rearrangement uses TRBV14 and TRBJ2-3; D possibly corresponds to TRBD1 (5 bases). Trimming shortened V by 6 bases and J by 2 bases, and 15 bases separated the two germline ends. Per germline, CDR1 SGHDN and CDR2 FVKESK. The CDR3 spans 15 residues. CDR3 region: CASSRQISDTDTQYF. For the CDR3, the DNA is TGTGCCAGCAGTCGACAGATCTCTGACACAGATACGCAGTATTTT.

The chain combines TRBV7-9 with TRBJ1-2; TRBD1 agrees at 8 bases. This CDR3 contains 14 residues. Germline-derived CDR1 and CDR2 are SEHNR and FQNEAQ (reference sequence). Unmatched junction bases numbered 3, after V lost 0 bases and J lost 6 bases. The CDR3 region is CASSLAPGGNGYTF. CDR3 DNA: TGTGCCAGCAGCTTAGCGCCAGGGGGCAATGGCTACACCTTC.

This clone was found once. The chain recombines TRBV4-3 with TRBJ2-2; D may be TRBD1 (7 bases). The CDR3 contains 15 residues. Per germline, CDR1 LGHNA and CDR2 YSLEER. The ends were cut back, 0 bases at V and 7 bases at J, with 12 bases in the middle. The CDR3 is CASSQDQGGGGELFF. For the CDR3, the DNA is TGCGCCAGCAGCCAAGACCAGGGGGGAGGCGGGGAGCTGTTTTTT.

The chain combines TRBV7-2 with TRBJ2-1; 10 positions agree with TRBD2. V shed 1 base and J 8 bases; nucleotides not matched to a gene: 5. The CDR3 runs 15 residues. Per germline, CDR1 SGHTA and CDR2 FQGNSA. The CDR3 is CASSLVAGGLYEQFF. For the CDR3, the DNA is TGTGCCAGCAGCTTAGTAGCGGGAGGACTATATGAGCAGTTCTTC.

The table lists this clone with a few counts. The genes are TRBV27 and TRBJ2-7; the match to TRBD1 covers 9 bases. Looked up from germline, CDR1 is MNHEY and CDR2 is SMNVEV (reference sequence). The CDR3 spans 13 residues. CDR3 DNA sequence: TGTGCATCGAGAGGGACAGGGTCCTACGAGCAGTACTTC. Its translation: CASRGTGSYEQYF.

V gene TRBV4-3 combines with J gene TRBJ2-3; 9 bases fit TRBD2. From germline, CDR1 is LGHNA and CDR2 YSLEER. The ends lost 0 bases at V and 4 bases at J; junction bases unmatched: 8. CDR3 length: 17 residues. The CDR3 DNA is TGCGCCAGCAGCCAAGATCAAATAGCGGGAGCGTCAGATACGCAGTATTTT. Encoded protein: CASSQDQIAGASDTQYF.

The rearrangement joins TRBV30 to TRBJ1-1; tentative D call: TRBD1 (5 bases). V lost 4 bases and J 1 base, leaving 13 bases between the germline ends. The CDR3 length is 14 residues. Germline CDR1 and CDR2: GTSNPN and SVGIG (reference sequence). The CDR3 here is CAWTKDSENTEAFF. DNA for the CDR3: TGTGCCTGGACTAAAGACAGCGAGAACACTGAAGCTTTCTTT.

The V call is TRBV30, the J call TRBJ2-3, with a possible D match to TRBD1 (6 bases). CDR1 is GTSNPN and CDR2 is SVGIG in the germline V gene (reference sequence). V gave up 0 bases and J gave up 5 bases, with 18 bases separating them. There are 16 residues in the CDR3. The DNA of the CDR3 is TGTGCCTGGAGTGTAAACAGACAGGACGCGGGAGATACGCAGTATTTT. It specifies CAWSVNRQDAGDTQYF.

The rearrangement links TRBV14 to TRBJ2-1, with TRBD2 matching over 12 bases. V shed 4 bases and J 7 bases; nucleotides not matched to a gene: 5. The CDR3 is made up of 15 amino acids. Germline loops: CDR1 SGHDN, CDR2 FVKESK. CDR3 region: CASSPRLAGANEQFF. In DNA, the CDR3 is TGTGCCAGCAGCCCAAGACTAGCGGGAGCTAATGAGCAGTTCTTC. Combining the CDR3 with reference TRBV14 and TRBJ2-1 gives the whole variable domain EAGVTQFPSHSVIEKGQTVTLRCDPISGHDNLYWYRRVMGKEIKFLLHFVKESKQDESGMPNNRFLAERTGGTYSTLKVQPAELEDSGVYFCASSPRLAGANEQFFGPGTRLTVL.

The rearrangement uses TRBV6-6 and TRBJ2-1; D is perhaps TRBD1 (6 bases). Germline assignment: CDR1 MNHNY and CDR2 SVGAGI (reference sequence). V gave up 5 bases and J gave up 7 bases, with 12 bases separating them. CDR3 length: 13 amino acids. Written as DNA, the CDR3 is TGTGCCAGCAGTGACTTTGACAGGAATGAGCAGTTCTTC. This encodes CASSDFDRNEQFF.

CDR3 loop: CASKGDETQYF. For the CDR3, the DNA is TGTGCCAGCAAGGGAGATGAGACCCAGTACTTC. The V call is TRBV27, the J call TRBJ2-5; D possibly corresponds to TRBD2 (5 bases). The V end lost 7 bases, the J end lost 5 bases, and 8 bases lay between the germline ends. The CDR3 extends over 11 amino acids. The germline V gene encodes CDR1 MNHEY and CDR2 SMNVEV (reference sequence).